This TCR beta chain was documented in a study of CD8 T cells in ankylosing spondylitis. Study-level results: A motif of roughly eight highly homologous TCR beta variants was seen as apparently characteristic of ankylosing spondylitis blood. Past studies reported some motif variants in reactive arthritis synovial fluid and blood.

TCRdb reprocessed the 5' RACE reads with MiXCR, giving one entry per CDR3 protein. Of 500,000 to 550,000 distinct CDR3 sequences in the sample, about 12% are singletons; the top ten hold nearly 7%. Trimming pared 10 bases from V and 7 bases from J, leaving 23 bases between. The CDR3 contains 15 residues. Germline V gene lookup returns CDR1 ENHRY and CDR2 SYGVKD. Ten or more counts support this clonotype. Its antigen remains unidentified. This clonotype was sampled from a male donor with ankylosing spondylitis. The rearrangement links TRBV10-3 to TRBJ2-1; D tentatively reads TRBD1 or TRBD2 (7 bases each). Sequences were obtained from blood, either unsorted or a sorted T cell fraction (not recorded which). This CDR3 is CATQGGAPSWNEQFF. The CDR3 DNA is TGTGCCACCCAGGGGGGGGCCCCCTCGTGGAATGAGCAGTTCTTC.